This entry lists 29 T cell receptor beta chains sequenced from one sample in a study of CD8 T cell repertoires and HIV-1 epitope variants. Produced via immunoSEQ multiplex PCR; TCRdb's table is partial and in-frame only. The sample lists about 5,000 clones, about 67% occurring once. Antigen specificity for these receptors is unknown. Sequences were obtained from cultured CD8+ T cells derived from PBMCs. These receptors were collected from a male donor with HIV.

The chain links TRBV7-3 to TRBJ2-3, with D possibly being TRBD1 (5 bases). Between the trimmed V and J ends, which lost 4 bases and 6 bases, there was a span of 8 bases. The CDR3 extends over 12 amino acids. Germline CDR1 SGHTA, CDR2 FQGTGA. CDR3 loop: CASSSSGDTQYF. CDR3 nucleotide sequence: TGTGCCAGCAGCTCCTCAGGGGATACGCAGTATTTT.

A single count supports this clone. J is TRBJ2-3 and V is TRBV7-8; maybe TRBD1 (5 bases). Germline V lookup: CDR1 SGHVS, CDR2 FQNEAQ. V shed 6 bases and J shed 1 base, with 11 bases lying between them. The CDR3 spans 14 residues. CDR3 sequence reads: CASRGRAGTDTQYF. CDR3 DNA sequence: TGTGCCAGCAGAGGCAGGGCTGGCACAGATACGCAGTATTTT.

Here the CDR3 reads CASSIGGGGPTSEQYF. The CDR3 bases are TGTGCCAGTAGTATAGGCGGGGGAGGTCCGACTAGCGAGCAGTACTTC. The rearrangement joins TRBV19 to TRBJ2-7, with TRBD2 identical over 7 bases. V lost 1 base to trimming and J lost 6 bases; unmatched junction nucleotides: 12. Per the germline V gene, CDR1 is LNHDA and CDR2 is SQIVND (reference sequence). This CDR3 contains 16 residues.

This chain links TRBV19 with TRBJ2-1; 11 bases fit TRBD2. Germline V lookup: CDR1 LNHDA, CDR2 SQIVND (reference sequence). Trimming cost V 3 bases and J 6 bases; bases outside gene matches: 4. This CDR3 has 15 residues. In DNA, the CDR3 is TGTGCCAGTAGTATGGGACTAGCGGTAAGCAATGAGCAGTTCTTC. Its translation: CASSMGLAVSNEQFF.

This clone was counted only a few times. The rearrangement uses TRBV29-1 and TRBJ2-1; 11 bases align to TRBD2. This CDR3 spans 15 amino acids. Trimming cost V 5 bases and J 6 bases; bases outside gene matches: 9. CDR1 is SQVTM and CDR2 is ANQGSEA in the germline V gene. CDR3 bases: TGCAGCGTTCGTCAACTAGCGGGAGTGGGCAATGAGCAGTTCTTC. It yields the protein CSVRQLAGVGNEQFF.

This clone was found once. The chain joins TRBV30 to TRBJ2-7; D not resolved. CDR1 and CDR2 from the germline V gene are GTSNPN and SVGIG (reference sequence). This CDR3 has 13 residues. Trimming left V 3 bases short and J 0 bases short, with 9 bases between. The chain's CDR3 is CAWRVDNSYEQYF. CDR3 nucleotide sequence: TGTGCCTGGAGGGTAGACAACTCCTACGAGCAGTACTTC.

The chain joins TRBV9 to TRBJ1-1; TRBD1 is a possible D gene (5 bases). This CDR3 is 15 amino acids long. CDR1 is SGDLS, CDR2 YYNGEE, per germline. V was pared by 0 bases and J by 4 bases, with 13 bases between. As DNA, the CDR3 is TGTGCCAGCAGCGTAGCTGGGGGATTCGGCACTGAAGCTTTCTTT. Translated, it gives CASSVAGGFGTEAFF.

This chain links TRBV7-2 with TRBJ2-3; 16 nucleotides line up with TRBD2. Trimming cost V 3 bases and J 2 bases; bases outside gene matches: 2. The CDR3 length is 17 residues. Germline V gives CDR1 SGHTA, CDR2 FQGNSA. The CDR3 here is CASSLGLAGGPTDTQYF. The DNA for the CDR3 is TGTGCCAGCAGCTTGGGACTAGCGGGAGGGCCCACAGATACGCAGTATTTT. Together with reference TRBV7-2 and TRBJ2-3, the CDR3 gives the full variable domain: GAGVSQSPSNKVTEKGKDVELRCDPISGHTALYWYRQSLGQGLEFLIYFQGNSAPDKSGLPSDRFSAERTGGSVSTLTIQRTQQEDSAVYLCASSLGLAGGPTDTQYFGPGTRLTVL.

The V gene is TRBV5-1, the J gene TRBJ2-7; 9 bases are a match to TRBD2. The junction had 2 bases not matched to a gene; V was cut back by 1 base and J by 3 bases. This CDR3 comprises 14 residues. Germline lookup yields CDR1 SGHRS and CDR2 YFSETQ. The CDR3: CASSLSSGGYEQYF. The CDR3 nucleotides are TGCGCCAGCAGCTTGAGTAGCGGGGGCTACGAGCAGTACTTC.

This clone was detected a few times. The rearrangement links TRBV5-6 to TRBJ2-7, with D perhaps matching TRBD2 (5 bases). The CDR3 is made up of 11 amino acids. In germline, CDR1 is SGHDT, CDR2 YYEEEE. V was trimmed by 3 bases and J by 4 bases, leaving 5 bases between them. The CDR3 nucleotides read TGTGCCAGCAGCTCGGGGTACGAGCAGTACTTC. It codes for CASSSGYEQYF.

The V gene is TRBV2, the J gene TRBJ2-7; D might be TRBD1 (6 bases). The CDR3 runs to 14 residues. Trimming stripped 3 bases from V and 5 bases from J, with 14 bases between. CDR1 SNHLY and CDR2 FYNNEI come from the germline V gene. The CDR3 DNA follows: TGTGCCAGCAGTGACTACGGACAGCGCGACGAGCAGTACTTC. Its translation: CASSDYGQRDEQYF.

J is TRBJ2-2 and V is TRBV4-3, with 12 positions matching TRBD2. The junction had 9 bases not matched to a gene; V was cut back by 0 bases and J by 4 bases. In germline, CDR1 is LGHNA, CDR2 YSLEER. This CDR3 region has 19 residues. CDR3 DNA: TGCGCCAGCAGCCAAGACGACCTAGCGGGGGGGCTAGGCACCGGGGAGCTGTTTTTT. Encoded protein: CASSQDDLAGGLGTGELFF.

This clone was found a few times. The gene calls are TRBV5-6 and TRBJ1-1, with no clear D. The CDR3 extends over 12 amino acids. Germline loops: CDR1 SGHDT, CDR2 YYEEEE. The germline V and J ends were trimmed by 0 bases and 10 bases, with 10 bases remaining between them. CDR3 coding DNA: TGTGCCAGCAGCTTGGGTGGAGGTAGAGCTTTCTTT. Protein: CASSLGGGRAFF.

This clone occurred a few times. The V gene is TRBV5-6, the J gene TRBJ2-3; D unclear. Germline V lookup: CDR1 SGHDT, CDR2 YYEEEE. The CDR3 runs to 13 residues. V lost 1 base and J 1 base, leaving 4 bases between the germline ends. This CDR3 is CASSLTGTDTQYF. In DNA, the CDR3 is TGTGCCAGCAGCTTGACAGGCACAGATACGCAGTATTTT. Based on the CDR3 plus reference TRBV5-6 and TRBJ2-3, the full variable domain is DAGVTQSPTHLIKTRGQQVTLRCSPKSGHDTVSWYQQALGQGPQFIFQYYEEEERQRGNFPDRFSGHQFPNYSSELNVNALLLGDSALYLCASSLTGTDTQYFGPGTRLTVL.

This sequence joins TRBV7-2 and TRBJ2-1; 9 bases agree with TRBD2. The CDR3 runs to 14 residues. CDR1 and CDR2 from the germline V gene are SGHTA and FQGNSA. V lost 4 bases, J lost 4 bases, and 2 bases stayed unmatched. The CDR3 loop reads CASSSGLAYNEQFF. CDR3 DNA: TGTGCCAGCAGCTCTGGACTAGCGTACAATGAGCAGTTCTTC.

The chain has TRBV28 and TRBJ1-6; 7 positions agree with TRBD1. V was pared by 5 bases and J by 0 bases, with 4 bases of the junction left unmatched. Germline loops: CDR1 MDHEN, CDR2 SYDVKM. There are 16 residues in the CDR3. CDR3 bases: TGTGCCAGCAGTGAGACAGGGTTCTCCTATAATTCACCCCTCCACTTT. Translation: CASSETGFSYNSPLHF.

V gene TRBV27 combines with J gene TRBJ2-1; a weak D match, TRBD2 (5 bases). Germline lookup yields CDR1 MNHEY and CDR2 SMNVEV (reference sequence). The V end was cut by 5 bases, the J end by 5 bases, with 10 bases between. The CDR3 loop spans 13 amino acids. CDR3 in amino acids: CASSPDYHNEQFF. The CDR3 DNA follows: TGTGCCAGCAGTCCCGACTACCACAATGAGCAGTTCTTC.

This clone has a single count. V and J are TRBV7-2 and TRBJ1-1; D ambiguous. Germline V gene lookup returns CDR1 SGHTA and CDR2 FQGNSA. CDR3 length: 15 amino acids. The ends were cut back, 1 base at V and 2 bases at J, with 11 bases in the middle. CDR3 coding DNA: TGTGCCAGCAGCTTAGTGGGCTGGAAAAACACTGAAGCTTTCTTT. Its translation: CASSLVGWKNTEAFF. The variable domain in full, with the rest retrieved from reference TRBV7-2 and TRBJ1-1, is GAGVSQSPSNKVTEKGKDVELRCDPISGHTALYWYRQSLGQGLEFLIYFQGNSAPDKSGLPSDRFSAERTGGSVSTLTIQRTQQEDSAVYLCASSLVGWKNTEAFFGQGTRLTVV.

This chain joins TRBV20-1 and TRBJ2-5; no clear D gene. Germline loops: CDR1 DFQATT, CDR2 SNEGSKA (reference sequence). This CDR3 comprises 11 residues. Trimming left V 3 bases short and J 3 bases short, with 5 bases between. The CDR3 loop reads CSARPEETQYF. As DNA, the CDR3 is TGCAGTGCTAGGCCCGAAGAGACCCAGTACTTC.

J is TRBJ2-1 and V is TRBV7-9; a weak D match, TRBD2 (6 bases). Germline V CDR1 and CDR2: SEHNR, FQNEAQ (reference sequence). With 5 bases removed from V and 7 bases from J, the gap between germline ends came to 12 bases. The CDR3 consists of 13 residues. The CDR3 DNA reads TGTGCCAGCAGCCACGGGACTGAGAATGAGCAGTTCTTC. Translated: CASSHGTENEQFF.

The chain joins TRBV19 to TRBJ2-2, with a possible D match to TRBD2 (5 bases). Trimming pared 9 bases from V and 1 base from J, leaving 9 bases between. The CDR3 has 13 residues. Per the germline V gene, CDR1 is LNHDA and CDR2 is SQIVND (reference sequence). The DNA for the CDR3 is TGTGCCAGCCAAGGGAGGAACACCGGGGAGCTGTTTTTT. Its translation is CASQGRNTGELFF.

The rearrangement joins TRBV29-1 to TRBJ2-7; 9 bases fit TRBD1. The V and J ends lost 1 base and 0 bases, in that order; junction bases with no gene match: 4. Per the germline V gene, CDR1 is SQVTM and CDR2 is ANQGSEA. This CDR3 has 15 amino acids. CDR3 DNA: TGCAGCGTTGAAGGGGACAGGGAAAACTCCTACGAGCAGTACTTC. Protein sequence: CSVEGDRENSYEQYF.

The chain is built from TRBV18 and TRBJ2-3; 8 nucleotides line up with TRBD1. This CDR3 comprises 19 residues. Per germline, CDR1 KGHSH and CDR2 LQKENI. The V gene end was trimmed by 3 bases and the J gene end by 6 bases; junction bases not matched to a gene: 20. CDR3 amino acids: CASSPLFTQDRDPVDTQYF. For the CDR3, the DNA is TGTGCCAGCTCACCCCTGTTCACCCAGGACAGGGATCCCGTGGATACGCAGTATTTT.

This chain connects TRBV19 to TRBJ1-5; 9 nucleotides match TRBD1. With V trimmed by 10 bases and J by 5 bases, 9 bases remained unmatched. CDR1 and CDR2 from the germline V gene are LNHDA and SQIVND (reference sequence). The CDR3 sequence is 14 residues long. The CDR3 nucleotides read TGTGCCATTGATTCGGGACAGGGCGATCAGCCCCAGCATTTT. It translates to CAIDSGQGDQPQHF.

The V gene is TRBV6-5, the J gene TRBJ1-1; tentative D call: TRBD1 (6 bases). The V end was cut by 0 bases, the J end by 4 bases, with 12 bases between. Germline CDR1 MNHEY, CDR2 SVGAGI. There are 15 residues in the CDR3. In DNA, the CDR3 is TGTGCCAGCAGTTACTCGGACAGTTCGGTCACTGAAGCTTTCTTT. Its protein product is CASSYSDSSVTEAFF.

The V gene is TRBV25-1, the J gene TRBJ1-2, with D unclear. The CDR3 runs 14 residues. Germline assignment: CDR1 MGHDK and CDR2 SYGVNS. V lost 3 bases and J 3 bases, leaving 11 bases between the germline ends. In DNA form, the CDR3 reads TGTGCCAGCAGTGATCCGACTGAGGACTATGGCTACACCTTC. As protein: CASSDPTEDYGYTF.

The rearrangement uses TRBV21-1 and TRBJ1-5; whether TRBD1, the table's D call, matches the DNA was not checked. TRBV21-1 is noted as a pseudogene. The CDR3 is 14 residues long. The CDR3 reads CASRGQGRNQPQHF. CDR3 in DNA: TGTGCCAGCAGAGGACAGGGGCGGAATCAGCCCCAGCATTTT.

The rearrangement links TRBV21-1 to TRBJ2-1; TRBD2 is the table's D call and was not checked against the DNA. TRBV21-1 is recorded as a pseudogene. CDR3 length: 18 amino acids. CDR3 DNA sequence: TGTGCCAGCAGCAACCCCTGGACTAGCGGGGAGACATACAATGAGCAGTTCTTC. Protein sequence: CASSNPWTSGETYNEQFF.

This chain uses TRBV5-1 with TRBJ2-2, with 11 bases matching TRBD2. V trimming: 2 bases; J trimming: 4 bases; junction bases outside the gene matches: 4. Looked up from germline, CDR1 is SGHRS and CDR2 is YFSETQ. CDR3 length: 16 residues. The DNA of the CDR3 is TGCGCCAGCAGCTTAATAGCGGGAGGGTCCACCGGGGAGCTGTTTTTT. Protein: CASSLIAGGSTGELFF. Full variable domain (rest looked up from reference TRBV5-1 and TRBJ2-2): KAGVTQTPRYLIKTRGQQVTLSCSPISGHRSVSWYQQTPGQGLQFLFEYFSETQRNKGNFPGRFSGRQFSNSRSEMNVSTLELGDSALYLCASSLIAGGSTGELFFGEGSRLTVL.